The T cell receptor (beta chain) described here comes from a study of blood T cell repertoires in COVID-19. TCRdb's copy holds only in-frame clones and misses some; the assay was immunoSEQ multiplex PCR. The table has 410,000 or so clones, 89% seen once. CDR3 size: 14 residues. V was pared by 0 bases and J by 5 bases, with 2 bases of the junction left unmatched. Germline V gene lookup returns CDR1 SGHRS and CDR2 YFSETQ. The TCR was taken from a woman aged 40 to 50 with COVID-19, enrolled during active disease. Sequencing was carried out using peripheral blood. The V gene is TRBV5-1, the J gene TRBJ2-1, with 7 bases aligning to TRBD1. The CDR3 here is CASSLATGDNEQFF. The CDR3 DNA reads TGCGCCAGCAGCTTGGCCACAGGGGACAATGAGCAGTTCTTC. The full variable domain, completed using reference TRBV5-1 and TRBJ2-1, is KAGVTQTPRYLIKTRGQQVTLSCSPISGHRSVSWYQQTPGQGLQFLFEYFSETQRNKGNFPGRFSGRQFSNSRSEMNVSTLELGDSALYLCASSLATGDNEQFFGPGTRLTVL.